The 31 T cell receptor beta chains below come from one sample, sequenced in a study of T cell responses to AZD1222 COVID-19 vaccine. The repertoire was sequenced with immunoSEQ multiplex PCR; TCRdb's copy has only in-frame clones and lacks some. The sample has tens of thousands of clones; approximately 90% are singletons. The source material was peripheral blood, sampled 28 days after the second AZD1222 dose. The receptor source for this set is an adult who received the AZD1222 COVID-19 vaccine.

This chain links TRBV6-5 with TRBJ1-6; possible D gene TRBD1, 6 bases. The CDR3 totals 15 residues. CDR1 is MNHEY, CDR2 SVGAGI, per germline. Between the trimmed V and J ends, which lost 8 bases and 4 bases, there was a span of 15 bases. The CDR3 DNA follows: TGTGCCAGCCGCTTGGGGACACGATATAATTCACCCCTCCACTTT. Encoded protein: CASRLGTRYNSPLHF.

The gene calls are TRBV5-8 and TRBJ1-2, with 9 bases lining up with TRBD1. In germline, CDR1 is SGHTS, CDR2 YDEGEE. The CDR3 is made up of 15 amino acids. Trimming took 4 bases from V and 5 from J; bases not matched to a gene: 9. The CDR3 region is CASSPRTGVRYGYTF. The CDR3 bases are TGTGCCAGCAGCCCCCGGACAGGGGTTAGGTATGGCTACACCTTC. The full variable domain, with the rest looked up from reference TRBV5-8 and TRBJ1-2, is EAGVTQSPTHLIKTRGQQATLRCSPISGHTSVYWYQQALGLGLQFLLWYDEGEERNRGNFPPRFSGRQFPNYSSELNVNALELEDSALYLCASSPRTGVRYGYTFGSGTRLTVV.

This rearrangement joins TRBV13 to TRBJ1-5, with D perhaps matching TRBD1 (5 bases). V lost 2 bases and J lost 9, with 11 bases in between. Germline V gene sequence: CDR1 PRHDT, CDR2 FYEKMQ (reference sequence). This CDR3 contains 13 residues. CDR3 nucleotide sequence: TGTGCCAGCAGCTTAATGGGGGACCGGCCCCAGCATTTT. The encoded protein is CASSLMGDRPQHF.

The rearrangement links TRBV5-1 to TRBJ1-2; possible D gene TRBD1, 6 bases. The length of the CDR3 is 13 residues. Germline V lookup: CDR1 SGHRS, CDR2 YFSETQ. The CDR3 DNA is TGCGCGTCAAAGGGCGGGGGCAGCTATGGCTACACCTTC. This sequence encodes CASKGGGSYGYTF.

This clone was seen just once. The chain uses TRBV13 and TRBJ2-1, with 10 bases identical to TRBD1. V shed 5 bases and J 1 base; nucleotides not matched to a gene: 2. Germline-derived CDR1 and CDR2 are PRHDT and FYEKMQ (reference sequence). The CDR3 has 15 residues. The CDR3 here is CASSPDRGSYNEQFF. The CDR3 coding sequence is TGTGCCAGCAGCCCGGACAGGGGGTCCTACAATGAGCAGTTCTTC. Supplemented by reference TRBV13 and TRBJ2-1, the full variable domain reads AAGVIQSPRHLIKEKRETATLKCYPIPRHDTVYWYQQGPGQDPQFLISFYEKMQSDKGSIPDRFSAQQFSDYHSELNMSSLELGDSALYFCASSPDRGSYNEQFFGPGTRLTVL.

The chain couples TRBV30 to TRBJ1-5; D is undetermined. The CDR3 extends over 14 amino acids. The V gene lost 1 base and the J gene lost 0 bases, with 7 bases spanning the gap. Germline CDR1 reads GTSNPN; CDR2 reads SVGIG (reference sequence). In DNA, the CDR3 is TGTGCCTGGAGTGGGGTAGGTAGCAATCAGCCCCAGCATTTT. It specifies CAWSGVGSNQPQHF.

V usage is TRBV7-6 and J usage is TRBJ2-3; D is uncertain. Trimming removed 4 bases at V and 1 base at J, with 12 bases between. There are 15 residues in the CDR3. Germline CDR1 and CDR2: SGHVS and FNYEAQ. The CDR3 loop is CASSSGLRGTDTQYF. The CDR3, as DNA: TGTGCCAGCAGCTCAGGCCTTAGGGGCACAGATACGCAGTATTTT.

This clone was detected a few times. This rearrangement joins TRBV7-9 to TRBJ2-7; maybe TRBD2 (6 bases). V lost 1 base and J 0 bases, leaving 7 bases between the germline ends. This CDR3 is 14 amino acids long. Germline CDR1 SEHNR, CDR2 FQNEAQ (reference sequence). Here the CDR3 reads CASSLGRGSYEQYF. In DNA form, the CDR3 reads TGTGCCAGCAGCTTAGGGAGGGGCTCCTACGAGCAGTACTTC.

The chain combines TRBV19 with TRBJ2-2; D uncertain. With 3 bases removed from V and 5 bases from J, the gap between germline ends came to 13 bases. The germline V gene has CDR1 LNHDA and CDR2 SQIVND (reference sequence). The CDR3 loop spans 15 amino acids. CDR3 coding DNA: TGTGCCAGTAGTATTCTCACTACTCCTACCGGGGAGCTGTTTTTT. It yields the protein CASSILTTPTGELFF.

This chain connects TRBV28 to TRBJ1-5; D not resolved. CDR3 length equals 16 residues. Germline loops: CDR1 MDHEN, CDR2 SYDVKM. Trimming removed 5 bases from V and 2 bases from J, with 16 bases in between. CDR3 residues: CASSPPRAVGNQPQHF. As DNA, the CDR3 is TGTGCCAGCAGTCCTCCGCGGGCGGTCGGCAATCAGCCCCAGCATTTT. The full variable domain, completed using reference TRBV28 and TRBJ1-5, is DVKVTQSSRYLVKRTGEKVFLECVQDMDHENMFWYRQDPGLGLRLIYFSYDVKMKEKGDIPEGYSVSREKKERFSLILESASTNQTSMYLCASSPPRAVGNQPQHFGDGTRLSIL.

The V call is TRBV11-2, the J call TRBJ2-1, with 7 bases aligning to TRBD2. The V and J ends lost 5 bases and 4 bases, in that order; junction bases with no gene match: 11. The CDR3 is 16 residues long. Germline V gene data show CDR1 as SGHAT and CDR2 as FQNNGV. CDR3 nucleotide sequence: TGTGCCAGCAGCCGTTCGGGGGGTACGAGGTACAATGAGCAGTTCTTC. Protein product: CASSRSGGTRYNEQFF. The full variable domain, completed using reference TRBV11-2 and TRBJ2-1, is EAGVAQSPRYKIIEKRQSVAFWCNPISGHATLYWYQQILGQGPKLLIQFQNNGVVDDSQLPKDRFSAERLKGVDSTLKIQPAKLEDSAVYLCASSRSGGTRYNEQFFGPGTRLTVL.

CDR3 loop: CAISGGNYNEQFF. CDR3 DNA: TGTGCCATCAGCGGGGGGAACTACAATGAGCAGTTCTTC. The chain couples TRBV10-3 to TRBJ2-1; TRBD2 aligns across 7 bases. The germline V gene has CDR1 ENHRY and CDR2 SYGVKD. The CDR3 is made up of 13 amino acids. J was trimmed by 3 bases and V by 6 bases; bases with no gene match: 2.

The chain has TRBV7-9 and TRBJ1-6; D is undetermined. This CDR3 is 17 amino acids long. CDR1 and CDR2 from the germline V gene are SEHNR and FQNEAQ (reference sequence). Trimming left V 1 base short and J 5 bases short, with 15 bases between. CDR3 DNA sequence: TGTGCCAGCAGCTTAGTAGAGGGTTTAAGGGATAATTCACCCCTCCACTTT. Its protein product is CASSLVEGLRDNSPLHF.

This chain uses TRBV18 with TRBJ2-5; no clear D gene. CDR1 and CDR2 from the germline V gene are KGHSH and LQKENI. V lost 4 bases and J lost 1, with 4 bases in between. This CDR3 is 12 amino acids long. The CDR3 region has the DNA TGTGCCAGCTCACGGATCCAAGAGACCCAGTACTTC. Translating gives CASSRIQETQYF.

CDR3 protein: CASSQGFGADTQYF. As DNA, the CDR3 is TGCGCCAGCAGCCAAGGCTTCGGGGCAGATACGCAGTATTTT. The chain employs TRBV4-1 and TRBJ2-3; tentative D call: TRBD2 (5 bases). CDR1 is MGHRA and CDR2 is YSYEKL in the germline V gene. The CDR3 is 14 amino acids. V was trimmed by 1 base and J by 4 bases, leaving 9 bases between them.

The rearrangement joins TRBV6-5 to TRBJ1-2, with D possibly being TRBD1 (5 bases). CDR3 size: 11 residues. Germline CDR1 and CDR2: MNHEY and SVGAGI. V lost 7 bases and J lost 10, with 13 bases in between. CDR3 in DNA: TGTGCCAGCACCACCACAGGAGCCTACACCTTC. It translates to CASTTTGAYTF.

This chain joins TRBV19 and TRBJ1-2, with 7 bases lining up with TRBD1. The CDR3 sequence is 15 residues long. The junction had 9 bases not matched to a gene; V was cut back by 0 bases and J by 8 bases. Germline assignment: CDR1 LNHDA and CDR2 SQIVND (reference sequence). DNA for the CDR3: TGTGCCAGTAGTATAGATCGCGTCAGGGGGTACGGCTACACCTTC. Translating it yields CASSIDRVRGYGYTF.

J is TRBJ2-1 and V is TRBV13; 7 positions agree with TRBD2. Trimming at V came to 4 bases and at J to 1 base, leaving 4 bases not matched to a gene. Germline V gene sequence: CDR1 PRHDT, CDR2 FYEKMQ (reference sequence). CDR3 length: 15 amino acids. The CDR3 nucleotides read TGTGCCAGCAGCTATACCGGGGGGTCCTACAATGAGCAGTTCTTC. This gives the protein CASSYTGGSYNEQFF. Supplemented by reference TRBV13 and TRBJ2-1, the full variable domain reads AAGVIQSPRHLIKEKRETATLKCYPIPRHDTVYWYQQGPGQDPQFLISFYEKMQSDKGSIPDRFSAQQFSDYHSELNMSSLELGDSALYFCASSYTGGSYNEQFFGPGTRLTVL.

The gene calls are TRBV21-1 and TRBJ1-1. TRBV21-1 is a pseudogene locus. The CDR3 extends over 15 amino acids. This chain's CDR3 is CASRGRGPMNTEAFF. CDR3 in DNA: TGTGCCAGCAGGGGGAGGGGACCGATGAACACTGAAGCTTTCTTT.

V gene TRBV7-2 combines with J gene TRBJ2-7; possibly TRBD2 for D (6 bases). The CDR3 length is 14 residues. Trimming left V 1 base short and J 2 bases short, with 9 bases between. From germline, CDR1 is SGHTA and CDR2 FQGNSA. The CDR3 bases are TGTGCCAGCAGCTTAGGTGGGAGGCCCTACGAGCAGTACTTC. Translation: CASSLGGRPYEQYF. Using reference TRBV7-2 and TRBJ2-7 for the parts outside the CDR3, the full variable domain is GAGVSQSPSNKVTEKGKDVELRCDPISGHTALYWYRQSLGQGLEFLIYFQGNSAPDKSGLPSDRFSAERTGGSVSTLTIQRTQQEDSAVYLCASSLGGRPYEQYFGPGTRLTVT.

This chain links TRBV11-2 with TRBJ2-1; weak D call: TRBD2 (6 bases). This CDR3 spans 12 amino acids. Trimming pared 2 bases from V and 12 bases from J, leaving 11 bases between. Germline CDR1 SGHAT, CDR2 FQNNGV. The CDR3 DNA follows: TGTGCCAGCAGCTTACGGGAGCCAAGGCAGTTCTTC. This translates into CASSLREPRQFF. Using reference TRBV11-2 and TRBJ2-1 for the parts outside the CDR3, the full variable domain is EAGVAQSPRYKIIEKRQSVAFWCNPISGHATLYWYQQILGQGPKLLIQFQNNGVVDDSQLPKDRFSAERLKGVDSTLKIQPAKLEDSAVYLCASSLREPRQFFGPGTRLTVL.

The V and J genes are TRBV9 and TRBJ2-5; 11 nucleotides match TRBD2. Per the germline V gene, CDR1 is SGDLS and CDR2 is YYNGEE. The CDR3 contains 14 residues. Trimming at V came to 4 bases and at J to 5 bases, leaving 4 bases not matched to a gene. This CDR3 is CASSTLAGGETQYF. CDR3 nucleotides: TGTGCCAGCAGCACCCTAGCGGGGGGCGAGACCCAGTACTTC.

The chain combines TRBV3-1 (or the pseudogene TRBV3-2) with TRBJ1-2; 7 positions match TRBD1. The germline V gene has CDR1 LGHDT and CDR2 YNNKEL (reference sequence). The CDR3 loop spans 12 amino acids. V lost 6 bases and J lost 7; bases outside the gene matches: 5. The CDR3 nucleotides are TGTGCCAGCAGGGTGACAGGGAGTGGCTACACCTTC. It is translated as CASRVTGSGYTF.

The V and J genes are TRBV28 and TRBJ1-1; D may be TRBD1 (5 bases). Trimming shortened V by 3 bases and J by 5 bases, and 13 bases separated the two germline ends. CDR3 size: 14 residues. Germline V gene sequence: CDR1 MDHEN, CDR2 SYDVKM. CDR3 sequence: CASSFLPRGTEAFF. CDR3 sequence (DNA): TGTGCCAGCAGTTTTCTGCCGCGGGGGACTGAAGCTTTCTTT.

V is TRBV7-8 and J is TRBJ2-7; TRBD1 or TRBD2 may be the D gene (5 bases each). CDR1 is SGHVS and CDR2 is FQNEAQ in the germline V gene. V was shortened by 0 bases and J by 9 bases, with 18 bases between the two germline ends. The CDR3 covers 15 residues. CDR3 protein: CASSLAFGTPAGQYF. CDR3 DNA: TGTGCCAGCAGCTTAGCGTTCGGGACGCCCGCGGGGCAGTACTTC.

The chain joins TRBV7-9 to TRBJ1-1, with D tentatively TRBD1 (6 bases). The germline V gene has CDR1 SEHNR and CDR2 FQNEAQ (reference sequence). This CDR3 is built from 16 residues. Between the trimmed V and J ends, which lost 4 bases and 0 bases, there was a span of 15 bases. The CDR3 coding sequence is TGTGCCAGCAGCTCGCCCGCAGGGGAGGTGAACACTGAAGCTTTCTTT. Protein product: CASSSPAGEVNTEAFF. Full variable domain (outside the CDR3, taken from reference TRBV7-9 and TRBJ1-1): DTGVSQNPRHKITKRGQNVTFRCDPISEHNRLYWYRQTLGQGPEFLTYFQNEAQLEKSRLLSDRFSAERPKGSFSTLEIQRTEQGDSAMYLCASSSPAGEVNTEAFFGQGTRLTVV.

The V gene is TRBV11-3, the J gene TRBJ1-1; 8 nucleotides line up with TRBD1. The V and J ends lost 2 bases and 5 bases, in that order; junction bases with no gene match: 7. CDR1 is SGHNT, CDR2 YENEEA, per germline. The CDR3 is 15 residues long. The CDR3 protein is CASSLSPDRGTEAFF. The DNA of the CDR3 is TGTGCCAGCAGCTTATCCCCCGACAGGGGAACTGAAGCTTTCTTT.

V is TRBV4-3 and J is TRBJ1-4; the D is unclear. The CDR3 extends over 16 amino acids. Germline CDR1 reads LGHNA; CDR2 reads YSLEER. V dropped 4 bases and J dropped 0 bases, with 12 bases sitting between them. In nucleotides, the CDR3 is TGCGCCAGCAGCCCGGGTTCTCAATCAACTAATGAAAAACTGTTTTTT. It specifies CASSPGSQSTNEKLFF.

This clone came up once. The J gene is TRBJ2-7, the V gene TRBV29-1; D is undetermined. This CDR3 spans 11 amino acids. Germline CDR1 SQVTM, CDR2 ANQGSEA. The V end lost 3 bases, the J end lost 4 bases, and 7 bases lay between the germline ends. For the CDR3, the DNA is TGCAGCGTTGAGGTAAATTACGAGCAGTACTTC. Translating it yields CSVEVNYEQYF.

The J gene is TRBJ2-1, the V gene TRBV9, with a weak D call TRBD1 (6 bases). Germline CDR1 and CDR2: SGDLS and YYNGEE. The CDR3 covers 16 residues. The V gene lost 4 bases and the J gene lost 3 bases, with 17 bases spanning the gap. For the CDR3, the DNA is TGTGCCAGCAGCCACCCGCCACAGGGCCACTACAATGAGCAGTTCTTC. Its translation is CASSHPPQGHYNEQFF.

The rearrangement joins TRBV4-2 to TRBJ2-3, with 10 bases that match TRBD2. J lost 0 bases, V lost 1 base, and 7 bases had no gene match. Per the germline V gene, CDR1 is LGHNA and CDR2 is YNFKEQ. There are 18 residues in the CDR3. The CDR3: CASSQGLAGGPSTDTQYF. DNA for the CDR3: TGTGCCAGCAGCCAAGGGTTAGCGGGGGGACCAAGCACAGATACGCAGTATTTT.